Listed below are T cell receptor beta chains from one sample, sequenced in a study of regulatory T cells in long-lasting Graves disease. TCRdb re-called the multiplex PCR reads with MiXCR, one entry per CDR3 protein. Here the sample spans 240,000 or so distinct CDR3 sequences, 20% to 25% being singletons. The specimen was peripheral blood mononuclear cells (PBMCs), collected at new diagnosis, from a patient treated with antithyroid drugs. The source of these receptors is a female donor with Graves disease. CDR3s include the opening cysteine and the closing phenylalanine or tryptophan. A D gene is named only where the DNA matches it firmly. Only some rows state a clone size, as once, few, many or a class for expanded clones.

D gene: TRBD1
clone size: many
V gene: TRBV24-1
J gene: TRBJ1-1
CDR3 DNA: TGTGCCACCCGCACCGGGACAGGGGGCACTGAAGCTTTCTTT
CDR3 protein: CATRTGTGGTEAFF

D gene: NA
clone size: few
V gene: TRBV29-1
J gene: TRBJ2-2
CDR3 DNA: TGCAGCGTTGAAGGGGCAGTACGAGGCACCGGGGAGCTGTTTTTT
CDR3 protein: CSVEGAVRGTGELFF

D gene: NA
clone size: many
V gene: TRBV6-1
J gene: TRBJ2-2
CDR3 DNA: TGTGCCAGCAGCCCCGACCCCCGACGGGGCACCGGGGAGCTGTTTTTT
CDR3 protein: CASSPDPRRGTGELFF

D gene: NA
clone size: many
V gene: TRBV7-2
J gene: TRBJ2-2
CDR3 DNA: TGTGCCAGCAGCCTGGGACATCACACCGGGGAGCTGTTTTTT
CDR3 protein: CASSLGHHTGELFF

D gene: TRBD2
clone size: many
V gene: TRBV20-1
J gene: TRBJ2-2
CDR3 DNA: TGCAGTGCTAGAGATCCCAGCGGGGGGAGGCTGTTTTTT
CDR3 protein: CSARDPSGGRLFF

D gene: TRBD2
clone size: many
V gene: TRBV11-2
J gene: TRBJ2-3
CDR3 DNA: TGTGCCAGCAGCTTAACCCTAGCGGGATCGAGGGCAGATACGCAGTATTTT
CDR3 protein: CASSLTLAGSRADTQYF

D gene: NA
clone size: many
V gene: TRBV28
J gene: TRBJ1-1
CDR3 DNA: TGTGCCAGCAGTTTAACGGGTTCCAACACTGAAGCTTTCTTT
CDR3 protein: CASSLTGSNTEAFF

D gene: NA
clone size: NA
V gene: TRBV6-1
J gene: TRBJ1-2
CDR3 DNA: TGTGCCAGCAGGGGCACAGAGGGCTATGGCTACACCTTC
CDR3 protein: CASRGTEGYGYTF

D gene: NA
clone size: NA
V gene: TRBV20-1
J gene: TRBJ1-1
CDR3 DNA: TGCAGTGCTAGAGGATCTACAGGGTTTGGTTTCTTT
CDR3 protein: CSARGSTGFGFF

D gene: NA
clone size: many
V gene: TRBV12-3/TRBV12-4
J gene: TRBJ2-5
CDR3 DNA: TGTGCCAGCACCACTGGCAGGGGAGAGACCCAGTACTTC
CDR3 protein: CASTTGRGETQYF

D gene: TRBD1
clone size: NA
V gene: TRBV7-8
J gene: TRBJ2-1
CDR3 DNA: TGTGCCAGCAGCTACCGGAGTGGACAGGGGGGAGTCAAGTTCTTC
CDR3 protein: CASSYRSGQGGVKFF

D gene: TRBD2
clone size: many
V gene: TRBV20-1
J gene: TRBJ2-3
CDR3 DNA: TGCAGTCAGACGGGGGGGCAGGGAGATACGCAGTATTTT
CDR3 protein: CSQTGGQGDTQYF

D gene: NA
clone size: NA
V gene: TRBV7-2
J gene: TRBJ2-3
CDR3 DNA: TGTGCCAGCAGTTTTAGGGGGAGCACAGATACGCAGTATTTT
CDR3 protein: CASSFRGSTDTQYF

D gene: TRBD2
clone size: many
V gene: TRBV20-1
J gene: TRBJ2-1
CDR3 DNA: TGCAGTGCTAGACCCCATCCAGTAAGCGGGGGCAATGAGCAGTTCTTC
CDR3 protein: CSARPHPVSGGNEQFF

D gene: NA
clone size: many
V gene: TRBV18
J gene: TRBJ2-4
CDR3 DNA: TGTGCCAGCCGGGACTCTAGCCGAGCCAAAAACATTCAGTACTTC
CDR3 protein: CASRDSSRAKNIQYF

D gene: NA
clone size: few
V gene: TRBV7-2
J gene: TRBJ1-2
CDR3 DNA: TGTGCCAGCAGCCCTTATAACTATGGCTACACCTTC
CDR3 protein: CASSPYNYGYTF

D gene: TRBD1
clone size: many
V gene: TRBV7-2
J gene: TRBJ1-4
CDR3 DNA: TGTGCCAGCAGCTTAAACAGGGGGCTAGGAGAAAAACTGTTTTTT
CDR3 protein: CASSLNRGLGEKLFF

D gene: NA
clone size: many
V gene: TRBV20-1
J gene: TRBJ2-7
CDR3 DNA: TGCAGTGCAAGATCCCGGGACACAATCTACGAGCAGTACTTC
CDR3 protein: CSARSRDTIYEQYF

D gene: TRBD1
clone size: NA
V gene: TRBV28
J gene: TRBJ1-6
CDR3 DNA: TGTGCCAGCAGCACCCCGGACAGGGGGCGTGGTTCACCCCTCCACTTT
CDR3 protein: CASSTPDRGRGSPLHF

D gene: TRBD2
clone size: few
V gene: TRBV11-2
J gene: TRBJ2-7
CDR3 DNA: TGTGCCAGCAGCTTAGTAGCGGGAGTAGGGGAGCAGTACTTC
CDR3 protein: CASSLVAGVGEQYF

D gene: TRBD2
clone size: NA
V gene: TRBV3-1
J gene: TRBJ2-7
CDR3 DNA: TGTGCCAGCAGCCTGCGACTAGCGGGGGCCTACGAGCAGTACTTC
CDR3 protein: CASSLRLAGAYEQYF

D gene: NA
clone size: many
V gene: TRBV29-1
J gene: TRBJ1-1
CDR3 DNA: TGCAGCGTTGGGCGGGCGGGGATGAACACTGAAGCTTTCTTT
CDR3 protein: CSVGRAGMNTEAFF

D gene: TRBD2
clone size: many
V gene: TRBV10-3
J gene: TRBJ2-1
CDR3 DNA: TGTGCCATCCAGGATAGCGGGAGCCCCTACAATGAGCAGTTCTTC
CDR3 protein: CAIQDSGSPYNEQFF

D gene: NA
clone size: many
V gene: TRBV6-2/TRBV6-3
J gene: TRBJ2-7
CDR3 DNA: TGTGCCAGCAGTTACTTGGGACAAGGGCAGTACTTC
CDR3 protein: CASSYLGQGQYF

D gene: NA
clone size: many
V gene: TRBV7-2
J gene: TRBJ1-6
CDR3 DNA: TGTGCCAGCAGCTTGGTGGGGTGGGGGGTTTCAAATTCACCCCTCCACTTT
CDR3 protein: CASSLVGWGVSNSPLHF

D gene: NA
clone size: many
V gene: TRBV19
J gene: TRBJ2-7
CDR3 DNA: TGTGCCAGCAGCCCACCAGGGGCCCTATCCTACGAGCAGTACTTC
CDR3 protein: CASSPPGALSYEQYF

D gene: TRBD2
clone size: many
V gene: TRBV6-1
J gene: TRBJ2-1
CDR3 DNA: TGTGCCAGCAGGAAAGCGGGAGCTTACAATGAGCAGTTCTTC
CDR3 protein: CASRKAGAYNEQFF

D gene: NA
clone size: NA
V gene: TRBV24-1
J gene: TRBJ1-3
CDR3 DNA: TGTGCCACCAGTGATCAAAGGACGCCTGGAAACACCATATATTTT
CDR3 protein: CATSDQRTPGNTIYF

D gene: TRBD2
clone size: many
V gene: TRBV6-2/TRBV6-3
J gene: TRBJ2-3
CDR3 DNA: TGTGCCAGCAGTTACTCGTCGGGACTAACAGATACGCAGTATTTT
CDR3 protein: CASSYSSGLTDTQYF

D gene: NA
clone size: many
V gene: TRBV15
J gene: TRBJ2-5
CDR3 DNA: TGTGCCACCAGCAGAGATCTAGGGTCCGAGACCCAGTACTTC
CDR3 protein: CATSRDLGSETQYF

D gene: NA
clone size: many
V gene: TRBV7-9
J gene: TRBJ2-3
CDR3 DNA: TGTGCCAGCGAGGGGGGTACGCAGTATTTT
CDR3 protein: CASEGGTQYF

D gene: NA
clone size: many
V gene: TRBV12-3/TRBV12-4
J gene: TRBJ2-2
CDR3 DNA: TGTGCCAGCAGACTGGACGGAAACACCGGGGAGCTGTTTTTT
CDR3 protein: CASRLDGNTGELFF

D gene: NA
clone size: many
V gene: TRBV20-1
J gene: TRBJ2-7
CDR3 DNA: TGCAGTGCTACCTCCTACAGCTACGAGCAGTACTTC
CDR3 protein: CSATSYSYEQYF

D gene: NA
clone size: NA
V gene: TRBV24-1
J gene: TRBJ2-6
CDR3 DNA: TGTGCCACCTCGGGAAAATTAAGCTCTGGGGCCAACGTCCTGACTTTC
CDR3 protein: CATSGKLSSGANVLTF

D gene: TRBD1
clone size: few
V gene: TRBV6-1
J gene: TRBJ2-7
CDR3 DNA: TGTGCCACCGTGGAGATGACAGGGTACGAGCAGTACTTC
CDR3 protein: CATVEMTGYEQYF

D gene: TRBD1
clone size: many
V gene: TRBV20-1
J gene: TRBJ1-6
CDR3 DNA: TGCAGTGCTAGAGAAGGACAGGGGGATCGCTATCGATCACCCCTCCACTTT
CDR3 protein: CSAREGQGDRYRSPLHF

D gene: NA
clone size: many
V gene: TRBV6-1
J gene: TRBJ2-1
CDR3 DNA: TGTGCCAGCGTGGGCACTAGCTCCTACAATGAGCAGTTCTTC
CDR3 protein: CASVGTSSYNEQFF

D gene: TRBD2
clone size: many
V gene: TRBV28
J gene: TRBJ2-4
CDR3 DNA: TGTGCCAGCAGTTTAATAGCGGGAGGTAACATTCAGTACTTC
CDR3 protein: CASSLIAGGNIQYF

D gene: TRBD1
clone size: many
V gene: TRBV5-1
J gene: TRBJ1-5
CDR3 DNA: TGCGCCAGCAGCTTGGCGGGGACAGGGTCCAACAGGGGCAATCAGCCCCAGCATTTT
CDR3 protein: CASSLAGTGSNRGNQPQHF

D gene: TRBD1
clone size: many
V gene: TRBV11-3
J gene: TRBJ2-2
CDR3 DNA: TGTGCCAGCAGCTTATTTGCGGACAGGGGAGACACCGGGGAGCTGTTTTTT
CDR3 protein: CASSLFADRGDTGELFF

D gene: NA
clone size: NA
V gene: TRBV10-3
J gene: TRBJ2-5
CDR3 DNA: TGTGCCATCAGTGTTGGACAGCAAGAGACCCAGTACTTC
CDR3 protein: CAISVGQQETQYF

D gene: NA
clone size: few
V gene: TRBV12-5
J gene: TRBJ1-1
CDR3 DNA: TGTGCTAGCTCCAATACAGGGAACACTGAAGCTTTCTTT
CDR3 protein: CASSNTGNTEAFF

D gene: NA
clone size: many
V gene: TRBV20-1
J gene: TRBJ2-1
CDR3 DNA: TGCAGTGCTACCGAGGACCGCTCCTACAATGAGCAGTTCTTC
CDR3 protein: CSATEDRSYNEQFF

D gene: TRBD1
clone size: many
V gene: TRBV6-1
J gene: TRBJ1-2
CDR3 DNA: TGTGCCACCACCCGGGACAGGGGCGAGGCTAACTATGGCTACACCTTC
CDR3 protein: CATTRDRGEANYGYTF

D gene: NA
clone size: many
V gene: TRBV7-2
J gene: TRBJ1-1
CDR3 DNA: TGTGCCAGCAGCTTTGGGGGGCCCACTGAAGCTTTCTTT
CDR3 protein: CASSFGGPTEAFF

D gene: NA
clone size: few
V gene: TRBV27
J gene: TRBJ2-2
CDR3 DNA: TGTGCCAGCAGGCGGGGGCACACCGGGGAGCTGTTTTTT
CDR3 protein: CASRRGHTGELFF

D gene: NA
clone size: many
V gene: TRBV10-3
J gene: TRBJ1-1
CDR3 DNA: TGTGCCATCAGTGAACGCGTACAGGGACTCAACACTGAAGCTTTCTTT
CDR3 protein: CAISERVQGLNTEAFF

D gene: TRBD2
clone size: many
V gene: TRBV2
J gene: TRBJ2-1
CDR3 DNA: TGTGCCAGCAGGGGAGGGAATGGCGGTAAGGAGCAGTTCTTC
CDR3 protein: CASRGGNGGKEQFF

D gene: TRBD1
clone size: few
V gene: TRBV5-6
J gene: TRBJ2-3
CDR3 DNA: TGTGCCAGCAGCTTCGGGACAGGGTCGGTGGATACGCAGTATTTT
CDR3 protein: CASSFGTGSVDTQYF

D gene: NA
clone size: many
V gene: TRBV6-2/TRBV6-3
J gene: TRBJ1-2
CDR3 DNA: TGTGCCAGCAGTACAGTAACCTATGGCTACACCTTC
CDR3 protein: CASSTVTYGYTF

D gene: TRBD1
clone size: NA
V gene: TRBV30
J gene: TRBJ2-7
CDR3 DNA: TGTGCCTGGAGCCAGGGGGCTATGTACGAGCAGTACTTC
CDR3 protein: CAWSQGAMYEQYF

D gene: TRBD1
clone size: many
V gene: TRBV5-5
J gene: TRBJ1-1
CDR3 DNA: TGTGCCAGCAGGGGACAGGGTCCTGAAGCTTTCTTT
CDR3 protein: CASRGQGPEAFF

D gene: TRBD2
clone size: NA
V gene: TRBV27
J gene: TRBJ2-1
CDR3 DNA: TGTGCCAGCAGTTCTGCTAGCGGGGGCTACAATGAGCAGTTCTTC
CDR3 protein: CASSSASGGYNEQFF

D gene: TRBD2
clone size: many
V gene: TRBV7-2
J gene: TRBJ2-7
CDR3 DNA: TGTGCCAGCAGCCGAGCGGGAAGGCCCTACGAGCAGTACTTC
CDR3 protein: CASSRAGRPYEQYF

D gene: NA
clone size: few
V gene: TRBV11-2
J gene: TRBJ2-7
CDR3 DNA: TGTGCCAGCAGCTTAGTCCTCGGGAGTATTTACGAGCAGTACTTC
CDR3 protein: CASSLVLGSIYEQYF

D gene: TRBD1
clone size: many
V gene: TRBV5-6
J gene: TRBJ1-2
CDR3 DNA: TGTGCCAGCAGCTTGGTTGGACAGGAGTCCTTCAACTATGGCTACACCTTC
CDR3 protein: CASSLVGQESFNYGYTF

D gene: NA
clone size: few
V gene: TRBV4-3
J gene: TRBJ2-1
CDR3 DNA: TGCGCCAGCAGCCAGGCTGGTAGCTCCCTTGAGCAGTTCTTC
CDR3 protein: CASSQAGSSLEQFF